This TCR beta chain was retrieved from a study of T cell clonality in common variable immunodeficiency. General study results and limits: Shared TCRbeta clones were fewer between CVID subjects than controls. Common variable immunodeficiency TCR beta sequences reportedly had fewer deletions and N-nucleotide insertions.

Control and CVID samples contributed equal amounts of genomic DNA. Libraries were prepared by immunoSEQ multiplex PCR; TCRdb keeps only in-frame clonotypes and omits some of them. Altogether 15,000 to 25,000 clones were found in the sample, and no singletons occur. Donors gave roughly 4.5 to 8.5 ml heparinized peripheral whole blood. This clone was counted ten times or more. As yet, its antigen is unknown. The clonotype was recovered from a human donor with common variable immunodeficiency. The sample consisted of peripheral blood mononuclear cells.

The CDR3 bases that were read are TGTGCCAGCAGCCCCTCGGTGGTAGCGGAATTCGGGGGGAATGAG. Translating it yields CASSPSVVAEFGGNE. The whole CDR3 region reads CASSPSVVAEFGGNEQFF. The chain joins TRBV4-2 to TRBJ2-1, with TRBD2 identical over 7 bases. The CDR3 goes on 3 residues after the read ends, and that part is filled in from the germline J gene. There are 18 residues in the CDR3. The germline V gene encodes CDR1 LGHNA and CDR2 YNFKEQ. Unmatched junction bases numbered 19, after V lost 4 bases and J lost 7 bases.